The table lists the clone carrying this TCR beta chain with a few counts. Antigen specificity is unknown. Each patient came to thyroid surgery without any prior treatment (of any kind). J lost 3 bases, V lost 7 bases, and 7 bases had no gene match. The V gene's germline CDR1 is LNHDA and CDR2 SQIVND (reference sequence). This CDR3 is 14 amino acids long. TCRdb recomputed clones from the PCR reads via MiXCR. The data show 25,000 to 35,000 clones, with roughly 30% seen just once and roughly a third held by the top ten. This record comes from a study of metastatic and nonmetastatic thyroid tumors. On the study more broadly: The study looked at repertoires side by side in blood and in tumor or nodule tissue from malignant and benign thyroid patients. The study, taken as a whole, reports: Within blood and tumor, benign nodules reportedly had significantly lower TCR beta diversity than malignant thyroid tumors did.

The chain uses TRBV19 and TRBJ2-7; 9 nucleotides line up with TRBD1. The specimen was blood. This receptor was obtained from a female donor with papillary thyroid cancer or a benign thyroid nodule (not recorded which). Some clones in this sample may be carry-over from other donors' samples. CDR3 in amino acids: CASIFVGQGYEQYF. The CDR3 DNA sequence: TGTGCCAGTATTTTCGTGGGACAGGGCTACGAGCAGTACTTC.